In this sample, the clone carrying this TCR beta chain turned up a few times. Its matching antigen is unknown. This entry belongs to a study of tumor-infiltrating lymphocytes in localized non-small cell lung cancer. About the research overall: Some samples were collected after neoadjuvant chemotherapy; smokers, never-smokers and several histologies were included. Tumor tissue and non-adjacent uninvolved lung came from each patient. Findings and caveats of the study: T-cell fraction did not differ between immunotypes IM1 and IM2. Higher tumor T cell infiltration than in uninvolved lung was supported by TCRbeta sequencing.

The table came from immunoSEQ multiplex PCR; TCRdb's copy has only in-frame clones and leaves some out. This sample carries around 8,900 clones, less than 80% of them seen once, and the ten largest clones take approximately 14%. Germline-derived CDR1 and CDR2 are MGHRA and YSYEKL. The CDR3 has 11 amino acids. The germline V and J ends were trimmed by 4 bases and 3 bases, with 3 bases remaining between them. The chain has TRBV4-1 and TRBJ2-5; D is ambiguous. Sequencing used lung tumor tissue. This clonotype was obtained from a human donor with non-small cell lung cancer. The CDR3 loop is CASSLEETQYF. The CDR3 DNA reads TGCGCCAGCAGCCTCGAAGAGACCCAGTACTTC.